The rows below give T cell receptor beta chains drawn from one sample of a study of cytomegalovirus exposure and HLA in healthy donors. Produced via immunoSEQ multiplex PCR; TCRdb's table is partial and in-frame only. Among fewer than 150,000 clones listed, roughly three quarters were seen once. Sequenced input: PBMCs. Every receptor here comes from a woman aged 50 to 60 in good health and CMV-seronegative. Both conserved end residues are part of each CDR3. Fields, in order: J gene, V gene, clone size, D gene, CDR3 protein, CDR3 DNA. A D gene is named only where the DNA matches it firmly. Clone size is not always given. Where it is, it says once, few, many or a class for expanded clones.

TRBJ2-3 TRBV5-1 NA NA CASSLEGRASTDTQYF TGCGCCAGCAGCTTAGAAGGGCGGGCTTCGACAGATACGCAGTATTTT
TRBJ2-2 TRBV5-4 few NA CASSSEAGFNTGELFF TGTGCCAGCAGCTCAGAGGCAGGGTTCAACACCGGGGAGCTGTTTTTT
TRBJ1-5 TRBV10-2 NA NA CASTSRVGSNQPQHF TGCGCCAGCACGTCACGCGTCGGTAGCAATCAGCCCCAGCATTTT
TRBJ1-5 TRBV7-8 NA NA CASSSQGSNQPQHF TGTGCCAGCAGTTCACAGGGTAGCAATCAGCCCCAGCATTTT
TRBJ1-2 TRBV4-1 NA NA CASSHSDKEGLRGYTF TGCGCCAGCAGCCACTCCGACAAGGAGGGGCTAAGGGGCTACACCTTC
TRBJ2-7 TRBV11-3 NA NA CASSKGTSEQYF TGTGCCAGCAGCAAGGGGACATCCGAGCAGTACTTC
TRBJ1-6 TRBV4-1 NA NA CASSQDRSRGGSPLHF TGCGCCAGCAGCCAAGATCGAAGCAGGGGTGGATCACCCCTCCACTTT
TRBJ2-3 TRBV7-9 NA NA CASSLSLSTDTQYF TGTGCCAGCAGCTTAAGCCTAAGCACAGATACGCAGTATTTT
TRBJ2-2 TRBV30 NA NA CAWSVSAGWTGELFF TGTGCCTGGAGTGTTTCGGCAGGGTGGACCGGGGAGCTGTTTTTT
TRBJ2-1 TRBV19 few TRBD2 CASATSGGSYNEQFF TGTGCCAGTGCGACTAGCGGGGGATCCTACAATGAGCAGTTCTTC
TRBJ1-1 TRBV5-1 NA TRBD1 CASSIQGADTEAFF TGCGCCAGCAGCATCCAGGGGGCGGATACTGAAGCTTTCTTT
TRBJ2-7 TRBV6-6 NA TRBD1 CASGLTGVSYEQYF TGTGCCAGCGGGCTAACAGGGGTCTCCTACGAGCAGTACTTC
TRBJ1-2 TRBV30 NA TRBD1 CAWSRDRRIRGYTF TGTGCCTGGAGTCGGGACAGGCGTATAAGAGGCTACACCTTC
TRBJ2-6 TRBV27 NA TRBD1 CASTSPGTGLSGANVLTF TGTGCCAGCACCTCTCCTGGGACAGGACTCTCTGGGGCCAACGTCCTGACTTTC
TRBJ2-7 TRBV6-6 NA NA CASGGDSYEQYF TGTGCTTCCGGCGGGGACTCCTACGAGCAGTACTTC
TRBJ2-7 TRBV6-5 once TRBD2 CASSYSLAGSSYEQYF TGTGCCAGCAGTTATTCCCTAGCGGGGAGCTCCTACGAGCAGTACTTC
TRBJ1-4 TRBV5-1 few NA CASSFQEKLFF TGCGCCAGCAGCTTCCAGGAAAAACTGTTTTTT
TRBJ2-1 TRBV2 few NA CASREQTSSYNEQFF TGTGCCAGCAGGGAACAAACGAGCTCCTACAATGAGCAGTTCTTC
TRBJ1-1 TRBV5-1 NA TRBD1 CASSRPGQGATEAFF TGCGCCAGCAGCCGCCCGGGACAGGGGGCTACTGAAGCTTTCTTT
TRBJ1-3 TRBV14 NA NA CASSPQGRGNTIYF TGTGCCAGCAGCCCGCAGGGGCGAGGAAACACCATATATTTT
TRBJ1-6 TRBV4-3 NA TRBD1 CASSQVLSLGQGIKRNSPLHF TGCGCCAGCAGCCAAGTTCTCTCCCTGGGACAGGGCATAAAGAGGAATTCACCCCTCCACTTT
TRBJ1-2 TRBV9 NA NA CASSVGGSNYGYTF TGTGCCAGCAGCGTAGGGGGCAGTAACTATGGCTACACCTTC
TRBJ2-1 TRBV7-2 NA NA CASSSDWSSYNEQFF TGTGCCAGCAGCTCTGACTGGAGCTCCTACAATGAGCAGTTCTTC
TRBJ2-7 TRBV18 NA TRBD1 CASCTGTGTYEQYF TGTGCCAGCTGCACCGGGACAGGGACCTACGAGCAGTACTTC
TRBJ2-2 TRBV10-2 NA TRBD1 CASRGDREIGELFF TGCGCCAGCAGGGGGGACAGGGAGATCGGAGAGCTGTTTTTT
TRBJ2-7 TRBV4-3 NA NA CASSQDLALASYEQYF TGCGCCAGCAGCCAAGACCTGGCATTAGCTTCCTACGAGCAGTACTTC
TRBJ1-6 TRBV5-5 NA NA CTSSFQGSDSPLHF TGTACCAGCAGCTTCCAGGGGTCTGATTCACCCCTCCACTTT
TRBJ1-1 TRBV25-1 few NA CASSRENTEAFF TGTGCCAGCAGCCGGGAGAACACTGAAGCTTTCTTT
TRBJ1-1 TRBV11-2 NA NA CASSLGGWSTEAFF TGTGCCAGCAGCCTCGGTGGATGGAGCACTGAAGCTTTCTTT
TRBJ2-5 TRBV2 once TRBD2 CASRNRERVGGETQYF TGTGCCAGCAGAAACCGGGAAAGGGTGGGAGGGGAGACCCAGTACTTC
TRBJ2-5 TRBV5-1 NA NA CASSLAWGRETQYF TGCGCCAGCAGCTTAGCGTGGGGCCGGGAGACCCAGTACTTC
TRBJ2-7 TRBV19 NA NA CASSIAGAPAEQYF TGTGCCAGTAGTATAGCAGGGGCGCCGGCCGAGCAGTACTTC
TRBJ1-1 TRBV7-2 NA NA CASSLASRRTEAFF TGTGCCAGCAGCCTCGCCTCCCGCAGGACTGAAGCTTTCTTT
TRBJ1-2 TRBV9 NA TRBD1 CASSERQGAYGYTF TGTGCCAGCAGCGAGAGACAGGGGGCCTATGGCTACACCTTC
TRBJ1-1 TRBV6-1 NA TRBD1 CASSGPGTAIMNTEAFF TGTGCCAGCAGTGGACCCGGGACAGCGATCATGAACACTGAAGCTTTCTTT
TRBJ1-2 TRBV6-5 once NA CASSYSGHRANYGYTF TGTGCCAGCAGTTACTCAGGACACCGAGCTAACTATGGCTACACCTTC